One and the same sample provided the 26 T cell receptor beta chains below, sequenced in a study of CD8+ T cells in alopecia areata. Treatment of the sample: oral pan-JAK inhibitor, 5-10 mg twice daily. TCR sequencing used cDNA made by reverse transcription of extracted RNA. Clones were read by immunoSEQ multiplex PCR, and TCRdb kept only the in-frame ones, dropping some. The data show some 200,000 clones, 45% to 65% seen once. Source: CD4+ T cells sorted from blood, taken at week 4, from a patient treated with tofacitinib. Receptor source: a human donor with alopecia areata.

This chain links TRBV30 with TRBJ1-5, with D perhaps matching TRBD1 (6 bases). V was trimmed by 3 bases and J by 0 bases, leaving 12 bases between them. Germline V gene lookup returns CDR1 GTSNPN and CDR2 SVGIG (reference sequence). The CDR3 length is 15 residues. CDR3 protein: CAWSRGPVSNQPQHF. DNA for the CDR3: TGTGCCTGGAGCAGGGGCCCCGTTAGCAATCAGCCCCAGCATTTT.

This clone has just one count. This chain uses TRBV5-1 with TRBJ2-5; D perhaps matches TRBD1 (7 bases). This CDR3 contains 17 residues. Germline V lookup: CDR1 SGHRS, CDR2 YFSETQ. Trimming took 4 bases from V and 4 from J, leaving 23 bases between them. This chain's CDR3 is CASSPTNAGGFGETQYF. DNA of the CDR3: TGCGCCAGCAGCCCCACAAACGCAGGGGGGTTCGGAGAGACCCAGTACTTC.

This clone has only a few counts. The chain uses TRBV6-6 and TRBJ2-1; 8 bases agree with TRBD1. Germline values: CDR1 MNHNY, CDR2 SVGAGI (reference sequence). This CDR3 is 16 amino acids long. V shed 0 bases and J 2 bases; nucleotides not matched to a gene: 3. This chain's CDR3 is CASSYSDRAPYNEQFF. The CDR3 region has the DNA TGTGCCAGCAGTTACTCGGACAGGGCGCCCTACAATGAGCAGTTCTTC.

The chain joins TRBV6-1 to TRBJ2-2; D is perhaps TRBD1 (5 bases). The CDR3 spans 13 residues. Germline CDR1 reads MNHNS; CDR2 reads SASEGT. The V and J ends lost 5 bases and 9 bases respectively, with 13 bases between them. CDR3 DNA sequence: TGTGCCAGCAGTCTCCCAGGGCTCCGGGAGCTGTTTTTT. The encoded protein is CASSLPGLRELFF.

With respect to this clone: The identical CDR3 is also encoded by other nucleotide sequences in the sample. This chain uses TRBV20-1 with TRBJ2-5; 8 bases match TRBD2. The CDR3 is made up of 11 amino acids. With 5 bases clipped from V and 5 bases from J, the junction kept 1 base outside the gene matches. Germline values: CDR1 DFQATT, CDR2 SNEGSKA (reference sequence). The CDR3 DNA reads as TGCAGTGCTTCGGGAGGGGAGACCCAGTACTTC. It translates to CSASGGETQYF.

V and J are TRBV5-1 and TRBJ2-1, with 7 nucleotides matching TRBD1. The germline gives CDR1 SGHRS, CDR2 YFSETQ. V shed 5 bases, J shed 4 bases, and the junction held 9 bases outside the gene matches. The CDR3 consists of 15 residues. The CDR3 DNA sequence: TGCGCCAGCAGTCCACGTCCGGGACAGTACAATGAGCAGTTCTTC. Translating it yields CASSPRPGQYNEQFF. Combining the CDR3 with reference TRBV5-1 and TRBJ2-1 gives the whole variable domain KAGVTQTPRYLIKTRGQQVTLSCSPISGHRSVSWYQQTPGQGLQFLFEYFSETQRNKGNFPGRFSGRQFSNSRSEMNVSTLELGDSALYLCASSPRPGQYNEQFFGPGTRLTVL.

CDR3 DNA sequence: TGTGCCTGGAATGTGGCGACAGGGTCATACAATGAGCAGTTCTTC. Its translation: CAWNVATGSYNEQFF. The chain is built from TRBV30 and TRBJ2-1; 7 nucleotides line up with TRBD1. This CDR3 contains 15 residues. Trimming at V came to 4 bases and at J to 4 bases, leaving 10 bases not matched to a gene. The germline V gene encodes CDR1 GTSNPN and CDR2 SVGIG (reference sequence).

The chain links TRBV29-1 to TRBJ1-6; a possible D gene is TRBD1 (5 bases). Germline V gives CDR1 SQVTM, CDR2 ANQGSEA. This CDR3 region has 12 residues. Trimming took off 5 bases at V and 10 bases at J, with 12 bases between the two ends. The DNA for the CDR3 is TGCAGCGTTAGGAGGGGCCAATCACCCCTCCACTTT. Translating gives CSVRRGQSPLHF.

This clone turned up a few times. The chain has TRBV5-4 and TRBJ1-2; D not resolved. The CDR3 is 15 amino acids. Trimming cost V 1 base and J 3 bases, with 13 bases left between them. The germline V gene has CDR1 SGHNT and CDR2 YYREEE (reference sequence). The DNA of the CDR3 is TGTGCCAGCAGCTTGACGCAGCGCACCCACTATGGCTACACCTTC. Protein: CASSLTQRTHYGYTF.

The V and J genes are TRBV7-8 and TRBJ1-2; the match to TRBD1 covers 9 bases. The germline CDR1 and CDR2 sequences are SGHVS and FQNEAQ. The CDR3 is 14 residues long. V lost 4 bases, J lost 2 bases, and 2 bases stayed unmatched. CDR3 in amino acids: CASSSTGGNYGYTF. The CDR3 DNA reads as TGTGCCAGCAGCTCTACAGGGGGCAACTATGGCTACACCTTC.

The V and J genes are TRBV2 and TRBJ2-3, with D tentatively TRBD2 (7 bases). The CDR3 sequence is 14 residues long. The V gene's germline CDR1 is SNHLY and CDR2 FYNNEI. Trimming shortened V by 6 bases and J by 3 bases, and 13 bases separated the two germline ends. CDR3 sequence reads: CASRLGGRTDTQYF. CDR3 nucleotides: TGTGCCAGCAGGCTGGGGGGGCGGACAGATACGCAGTATTTT.

This clone has a handful of counts. The chain has TRBV7-2 and TRBJ2-3, with 12 bases fitting TRBD2. The ends lost 5 bases at V and 2 bases at J; junction bases unmatched: 2. The CDR3 extends over 15 amino acids. The germline gives CDR1 SGHTA, CDR2 FQGNSA. For the CDR3, the DNA is TGTGCCAGCAGCACTAGCGGGGGGACCACAGATACGCAGTATTTT. It codes for CASSTSGGTTDTQYF. Full variable domain (missing parts from reference TRBV7-2 and TRBJ2-3): GAGVSQSPSNKVTEKGKDVELRCDPISGHTALYWYRQSLGQGLEFLIYFQGNSAPDKSGLPSDRFSAERTGGSVSTLTIQRTQQEDSAVYLCASSTSGGTTDTQYFGPGTRLTVL.

This chain joins TRBV7-8 and TRBJ2-5, with 8 bases fitting TRBD1. Losses at the gene ends were 2 bases for V and 3 bases for J; bases not matched to a gene: 5. The length of the CDR3 is 15 residues. Germline CDR1 reads SGHVS; CDR2 reads FQNEAQ. The CDR3 reads CASSLQGAEKETQYF. The CDR3, as DNA: TGTGCCAGCAGCTTACAGGGGGCGGAAAAAGAGACCCAGTACTTC.

V usage is TRBV6-6 and J usage is TRBJ1-2; maybe TRBD1 (5 bases). The CDR3 is 16 amino acids. In germline, CDR1 is MNHNY, CDR2 SVGAGI (reference sequence). V was clipped by 5 bases and J by 6 bases, with 22 bases between them. CDR3 in DNA: TGTGCCAGCAGTCCGACTCCGGGACGGGGGAAGGATGGCTACACCTTC. Protein sequence: CASSPTPGRGKDGYTF.

The V and J genes are TRBV9 and TRBJ2-3; D unclear. Germline CDR1 is SGDLS and CDR2 is YYNGEE. V was pared by 0 bases and J by 0 bases, with 2 bases between. The CDR3 is 13 residues long. For the CDR3, the DNA is TGTGCCAGCAGCGTAGGAAGCACAGATACGCAGTATTTT. Its translation is CASSVGSTDTQYF.

This clone has only a few counts. The rearrangement links TRBV5-6 to TRBJ2-4, with TRBD1 identical over 7 bases. CDR1 and CDR2 from the germline V gene are SGHDT and YYEEEE. J was trimmed by 6 bases and V by 0 bases; bases with no gene match: 3. This CDR3 spans 14 amino acids. CDR3 DNA sequence: TGTGCCAGCAGCTTGGCGCAGGGGGTAAACATTCAGTACTTC. Translated, it gives CASSLAQGVNIQYF.

This rearrangement joins TRBV5-1 to TRBJ1-1; D unresolved. The V gene's germline CDR1 is SGHRS and CDR2 YFSETQ. V dropped 4 bases and J dropped 1 base, with 11 bases sitting between them. The CDR3 loop spans 14 amino acids. The CDR3: CASSTDSGNTEAFF. The CDR3 DNA reads as TGCGCCAGCAGCACGGATTCGGGGAACACTGAAGCTTTCTTT.

This chain joins TRBV7-9 and TRBJ2-7; the match to TRBD1 covers 10 bases. The CDR3 totals 14 residues. Germline V lookup: CDR1 SEHNR, CDR2 FQNEAQ (reference sequence). With V trimmed by 5 bases and J by 7 bases, 8 bases remained unmatched. The CDR3 sequence: CASSQGTGAGEQYF. CDR3 nucleotide sequence: TGTGCCAGCAGCCAGGGGACAGGGGCGGGGGAGCAGTACTTC.

With respect to this clone: Other DNA sequences in the sample encode the same CDR3. This chain joins TRBV5-1 and TRBJ2-6, with TRBD1 as a possible D gene (5 bases). This CDR3 comprises 15 residues. Germline CDR1 SGHRS, CDR2 YFSETQ. V was clipped by 2 bases and J by 0 bases, with 6 bases between them. The CDR3 here is CASSLDSSGANVLTF. In DNA form, the CDR3 reads TGCGCCAGCAGCTTAGACAGCTCTGGGGCCAACGTCCTGACTTTC.

The chain has TRBV2 and TRBJ1-2; D ambiguous. Germline assignment: CDR1 SNHLY and CDR2 FYNNEI. This CDR3 contains 14 residues. V lost 2 bases and J lost 6, with 13 bases in between. The CDR3 DNA is TGTGCCAGCAGTGAACTGATGACGGGAAATGGCTACACCTTC. It is translated as CASSELMTGNGYTF. The full variable domain, rest sourced from reference TRBV2 and TRBJ1-2, is EPEVTQTPSHQVTQMGQEVILRCVPISNHLYFYWYRQILGQKVEFLVSFYNNEISEKSEIFDDQFSVERPDGSNFTLKIRSTKLEDSAMYFCASSELMTGNGYTFGSGTRLTVV.

The V gene is TRBV15, the J gene TRBJ2-2; 8 bases are a match to TRBD2. This CDR3 comprises 16 residues. CDR1 is LNHNV, CDR2 YYDKDF, per germline (reference sequence). V dropped 0 bases and J dropped 2; count of bases not matched to a gene: 2. DNA for the CDR3: TGTGCCACCAGCAGAGAACTAGCGGAAAACACCGGGGAGCTGTTTTTT. This codes for CATSRELAENTGELFF.

The genes are TRBV9 and TRBJ1-2; D is undetermined. Trimming pared 7 bases from V and 3 bases from J, leaving 10 bases between. CDR1 and CDR2 from the germline V gene are SGDLS and YYNGEE. This CDR3 has 12 amino acids. The DNA of the CDR3 is TGTGCCAGCGCGGCAGCACACTATGGCTACACCTTC. Amino acids: CASAAAHYGYTF.

Remarks on this clone: In the same sample, other DNA sequences code for this CDR3. The CDR3 DNA follows: TGCAGTGCTAGAGCGGAGGAGACCCAGTACTTC. This translates into CSARAEETQYF. The chain combines TRBV20-1 with TRBJ2-5; the D is unclear. The CDR3 runs 11 residues. The germline CDR1 and CDR2 sequences are DFQATT and SNEGSKA (reference sequence). Trimming shortened V by 1 base and J by 5 bases, and 5 bases separated the two germline ends.

This clone occurred once. The same CDR3 also results from other DNA sequences found in this sample. V gene TRBV27 combines with J gene TRBJ2-1; TRBD2 matches at 7 bases. With 8 bases clipped from V and 5 bases from J, the junction kept 12 bases outside the gene matches. CDR1 MNHEY and CDR2 SMNVEV come from the germline V gene (reference sequence). This CDR3 spans 15 amino acids. The CDR3, as DNA: TGTGCCAGCGCCCCCCGGGGAGGGCGACACAATGAGCAGTTCTTC. It yields the protein CASAPRGGRHNEQFF.

This sequence joins TRBV4-1 and TRBJ1-2, with D maybe TRBD1 (5 bases). Germline loops: CDR1 MGHRA, CDR2 YSYEKL. This CDR3 spans 16 amino acids. Trimming removed 0 bases at V and 4 bases at J, with 15 bases between. The CDR3 region is CASSQDPHRLIYGYTF. The CDR3 nucleotides read TGCGCCAGCAGCCAAGATCCCCACAGGCTTATCTATGGCTACACCTTC.

The V gene is TRBV11-1, the J gene TRBJ2-5; 8 nucleotides line up with TRBD1. The CDR3 sequence is 15 residues long. CDR1 SGHAT and CDR2 FQDESV come from the germline V gene (reference sequence). Trimming at V came to 1 base and at J to 4 bases, leaving 5 bases not matched to a gene. The CDR3 sequence: CASSLEGQERETQYF. The DNA for the CDR3 is TGTGCCAGCAGCTTAGAGGGACAGGAGAGAGAGACCCAGTACTTC. The full variable domain, its missing parts supplied by reference TRBV11-1 and TRBJ2-5, is EAEVAQSPRYKITEKSQAVAFWCDPISGHATLYWYRQILGQGPELLVQFQDESVVDDSQLPKDRFSAERLKGVDSTLKIQPAELGDSAMYLCASSLEGQERETQYFGPGTRLLVL.